This TCR beta chain originates from a study of cytomegalovirus exposure and HLA in healthy donors. Study outcomes and limitations: With later analysis, a missense DCLRE1C variant became linked to TCR beta V- and J-gene trimming.

Worth noting for this clone: Its antigen remains unidentified.

Primers included in the PCR were 60 Vbeta and 13 Jbeta primers. Repertoires were generated with immunoSEQ multiplex PCR, while TCRdb's copy carries only in-frame clones and drops some. In all, the sample yields about 78,000 clones. J gave up 5 bases and V 3 bases, and 9 bases lay outside the gene matches. The CDR3 runs 15 residues. CDR1 MGHRA and CDR2 YSYEKL come from the germline V gene. Sequencing input: PBMCs. This chain joins TRBV4-1 and TRBJ2-7; TRBD1 aligns across 8 bases. The TCR was taken from a female donor in good health and CMV-seropositive. The CDR3, as DNA: TGCGCCAGCAGCCACTCCAGGACAGGGAGTAACGAGCAGTACTTC. Protein sequence: CASSHSRTGSNEQYF.